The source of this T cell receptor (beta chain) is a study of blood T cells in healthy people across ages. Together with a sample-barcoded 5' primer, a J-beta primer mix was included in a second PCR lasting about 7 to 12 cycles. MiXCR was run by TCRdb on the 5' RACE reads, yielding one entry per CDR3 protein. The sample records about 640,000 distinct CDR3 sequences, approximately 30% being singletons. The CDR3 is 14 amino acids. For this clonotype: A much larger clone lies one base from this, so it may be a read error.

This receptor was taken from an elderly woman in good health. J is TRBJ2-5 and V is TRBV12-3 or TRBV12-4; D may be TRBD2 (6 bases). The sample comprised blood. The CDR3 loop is CASRLAGTGETQYF. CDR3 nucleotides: TGTGCCAGCAGGTTAGCTGGGACTGGCGAGACCCAGTACTTC.